This entry lists 24 T cell receptor beta chains sequenced from one sample in a study of blood T cells in healthy people across ages. Primers used in a second PCR of about 6 to 11 cycles were a sample-barcoded 5' primer and a J-beta primer mix. TCRdb ran MiXCR on the 5' RACE reads and lists one entry per CDR3 protein. The table shows approximately 800,000 distinct CDR3 sequences, with roughly 50% occurring only once. The specimen sequenced was blood. The receptors were sampled from a man between 35 and 55 years old in good health.

This clonotype has only a few counts. The chain combines TRBV7-9 with TRBJ2-5, with D unresolved. From germline, CDR1 is SEHNR and CDR2 FQNEAQ (reference sequence). The length of the CDR3 is 15 residues. V was shortened by 1 base and J by 5 bases, with 14 bases between the two germline ends. The CDR3 DNA sequence: TGTGCCAGCAGCTTAGGTAGTCTGAGTGGGGAGACCCAGTACTTC. Translation: CASSLGSLSGETQYF.

The V call is TRBV7-9, the J call TRBJ2-7; TRBD2 agrees at 7 bases. Judging by the DNA end, TRBJ2-5 fits better; the J call may be wrong. CDR3 length equals 15 residues. Germline V lookup: CDR1 SEHNR, CDR2 FQNEAQ (reference sequence). The CDR3 bases are TGTGCCAGCAGCCCAGACCGACTAGCCAGCGAGACCCAGTACTTC. It encodes CASSPDRLASETQYF.

This chain links TRBV9 with TRBJ2-5; maybe TRBD2 (6 bases). CDR3 size: 14 residues. Germline V gene sequence: CDR1 SGDLS, CDR2 YYNGEE. V shed 0 bases and J shed 4 bases, with 10 bases lying between them. The CDR3 DNA sequence: TGTGCCAGCAGCGTAGGACCGGAGGGAGAGACCCAGTACTTC. Its translation is CASSVGPEGETQYF.

CDR3: CASSYSGSSQETQYF. CDR3 bases: TGTGCCAGCAGTTACTCCGGCAGTTCACAAGAGACCCAGTACTTC. V gene TRBV6-5 combines with J gene TRBJ2-5; no definite D call. V gave up 0 bases and J gave up 2 bases, with 10 bases separating them. There are 15 residues in the CDR3. The V gene's germline CDR1 is MNHEY and CDR2 SVGAGI.

This chain connects TRBV20-1 to TRBJ2-1; 9 nucleotides match TRBD2. The CDR3 spans 15 residues. V lost 4 bases to trimming and J lost 12 bases; unmatched junction nucleotides: 16. The V gene's germline CDR1 is DFQATT and CDR2 SNEGSKA (reference sequence). The CDR3 region is CSATLLAGVRGGQFF. The CDR3 DNA is TGCAGTGCTACGCTTTTAGCGGGAGTGCGGGGTGGGCAGTTCTTC.

The V gene is TRBV3-1, the J gene TRBJ1-1, with a possible D match to TRBD1 (6 bases). The germline V and J ends were trimmed by 5 bases and 6 bases, with 16 bases remaining between them. The length of the CDR3 is 14 residues. CDR1 is LGHDT, CDR2 YNNKEL, per germline (reference sequence). The CDR3 sequence: CASSGAVTGAEAFF. The CDR3 DNA reads as TGTGCCAGCAGCGGGGCAGTGACAGGAGCTGAAGCTTTCTTT.

V usage is TRBV29-1 and J usage is TRBJ2-5, with D unresolved. CDR1 and CDR2 from the germline V gene are SQVTM and ANQGSEA. V was clipped by 6 bases and J by 3 bases, with 11 bases between them. CDR3 size: 12 residues. This chain's CDR3 is CSVLKPKETQYF. Written as DNA, the CDR3 is TGCAGCGTCCTTAAGCCCAAAGAGACCCAGTACTTC.

The J gene is TRBJ1-1, the V gene TRBV20-1; possible D gene TRBD1, 5 bases. This CDR3 has 17 amino acids. Looked up from germline, CDR1 is DFQATT and CDR2 is SNEGSKA (reference sequence). V lost 0 bases to trimming and J lost 0 bases, with 17 bases between them. The CDR3 sequence is CSARDRQGARLNTEAFF. The CDR3 region has the DNA TGCAGTGCTAGAGATCGGCAGGGTGCTCGATTGAACACTGAAGCTTTCTTT.

The rearrangement joins TRBV6-4 to TRBJ2-4, with a tentative D call TRBD1 (5 bases). The closer fit of TRBJ2-7 to the DNA end suggests the J call may be wrong. CDR1 MRHNA and CDR2 SNTAGT come from the germline V gene. This CDR3 is built from 13 residues. The CDR3: CASSEGATYEQYF. As DNA, the CDR3 is TGTGCCAGCAGTGAAGGGGCCACCTACGAGCAGTACTTC.

A few counts support this clonotype. The chain couples TRBV7-6 to TRBJ1-2; 11 bases line up with TRBD1. This CDR3 is 17 amino acids long. Germline V gene lookup returns CDR1 SGHVS and CDR2 FNYEAQ. Trimming removed 1 base from V and 3 bases from J; junction bases left unmatched: 7. CDR3 residues: CASSLDPGQGAYYGYTF. In DNA, the CDR3 is TGTGCCAGCAGCTTAGATCCAGGACAGGGGGCGTACTATGGCTACACCTTC.

A few counts support this clonotype. The chain uses TRBV28 and TRBJ2-5, with D tentatively TRBD2 (6 bases). The J call may be wrong; the DNA end is better matched by TRBJ2-7. Germline V gene lookup returns CDR1 MDHEN and CDR2 SYDVKM. The CDR3 sequence is 12 residues long. The CDR3 here is CASRTGAYEQYF. CDR3 DNA sequence: TGTGCCAGCAGGACGGGAGCCTACGAGCAGTACTTC.

The rearrangement uses TRBV12-3 or TRBV12-4 and TRBJ1-1, with 7 bases fitting TRBD1. J gave up 1 base and V 6 bases, and 8 bases lay outside the gene matches. The CDR3 consists of 15 residues. The CDR3 region has the DNA TGTGCCAGCAGACCCTACAGGGGCGGGAACACTGAAGCTTTCTTT. The encoded protein is CASRPYRGGNTEAFF.

The chain links TRBV12-3 or TRBV12-4 to TRBJ1-4; tentatively, D is TRBD1 (5 bases). Trimming removed 3 bases from V and 7 bases from J, with 6 bases in between. The CDR3 is 12 residues long. CDR3 bases: TGTGCCAGCAGTTTGACAGCTGAAAAACTGTTTTTT. This codes for CASSLTAEKLFF.

The chain recombines TRBV3-1 with TRBJ2-1; possible D gene TRBD2, 6 bases. With 0 bases removed from V and 8 bases from J, the gap between germline ends came to 11 bases. This CDR3 comprises 14 residues. Germline V gene sequence: CDR1 LGHDT, CDR2 YNNKEL (reference sequence). The CDR3 DNA follows: TGTGCCAGCAGCCAAGAGGGGGGTTACGATGAGCAGTTCTTC. Amino acid sequence: CASSQEGGYDEQFF.

The chain has TRBV27 and TRBJ2-7; D is uncertain. V lost 2 bases, J lost 6 bases, and 17 bases lay in between. In germline, CDR1 is MNHEY, CDR2 SMNVEV (reference sequence). The CDR3 has 15 amino acids. DNA of the CDR3: TGTGCCAGCAGTTTAATTTGGGGAAGTGGTAGCGAGCAGTACTTC. It yields the protein CASSLIWGSGSEQYF.

The V gene is TRBV18, the J gene TRBJ2-5; D could derive from TRBD1 or TRBD2 (7 bases each). Germline loops: CDR1 KGHSH, CDR2 LQKENI. V was trimmed by 0 bases and J by 11 bases, leaving 19 bases between them. The CDR3 consists of 15 residues. The CDR3 sequence is CASSPPAATGREQYF. In nucleotides, the CDR3 is TGTGCCAGCTCACCACCTGCTGCGACAGGGAGGGAGCAGTACTTC.

V is TRBV6-1 and J is TRBJ2-7; 8 nucleotides line up with TRBD1. Germline values: CDR1 MNHNS, CDR2 SASEGT. CDR3 length equals 17 residues. V gave up 2 bases and J gave up 0 bases; unmatched junction bases: 9. In DNA form, the CDR3 reads TGTGCCAGCAGTGAACCAGGGACAGGCTTATTCTCCTACGAGCAGTACTTC. This encodes CASSEPGTGLFSYEQYF.

The chain has TRBV14 and TRBJ2-5; D not resolved. The CDR3 sequence is 16 residues long. Looked up from germline, CDR1 is SGHDN and CDR2 is FVKESK. The ends were cut back, 0 bases at V and 11 bases at J, with 22 bases in the middle. In DNA, the CDR3 is TGTGCCAGCAGCCAAGAGGGCGGCCTTCCTTACAATGAGCAGTACTTC. Encoded protein: CASSQEGGLPYNEQYF.

This chain uses TRBV6-2 or TRBV6-3 with TRBJ2-2; TRBD2 matches at 7 bases. This CDR3 is 14 amino acids long. Losses at the gene ends were 6 bases for V and 5 bases for J; bases not matched to a gene: 6. CDR1 MNHEY and CDR2 SVGEGT come from the germline V gene. The DNA of the CDR3 is TGTGCCAGCAGAAAAGCGGGAATGACCGGGGAGCTGTTTTTT. Translated: CASRKAGMTGELFF.

V is TRBV11-2 and J is TRBJ1-5; D is uncertain. Trimming left V 0 bases short and J 0 bases short, with 6 bases between. Germline loops: CDR1 SGHAT, CDR2 FQNNGV. CDR3 length equals 15 residues. For the CDR3, the DNA is TGTGCCAGCAGCTTAGACGGGGATAGCAATCAGCCCCAGCATTTT. The encoded protein is CASSLDGDSNQPQHF.

This sequence joins TRBV14 and TRBJ2-1, with TRBD2 identical over 14 bases. Germline CDR1 and CDR2: SGHDN and FVKESK. The CDR3 has 19 amino acids. The V gene end was trimmed by 3 bases and the J gene end by 2 bases; junction bases not matched to a gene: 9. The chain's CDR3 is CASSQILGLAGGAYNEQFF. The CDR3 nucleotides read TGTGCCAGCAGCCAGATTCTAGGACTAGCGGGAGGTGCCTACAATGAGCAGTTCTTC.

This chain links TRBV6-6 with TRBJ2-7; tentative D call: TRBD1 (5 bases). The CDR3 runs 15 residues. Deletions cut 6 bases from V and 0 bases from J, with 15 bases between. From germline, CDR1 is MNHNY and CDR2 SVGAGI (reference sequence). The CDR3 is CASRASTAISYEQYF. CDR3 DNA sequence: TGTGCCAGCAGGGCCTCGACAGCTATCTCCTACGAGCAGTACTTC.

There are a few counts of this clonotype. The chain uses TRBV9 and TRBJ2-5, with 10 bases fitting TRBD2. Germline CDR1 is SGDLS and CDR2 is YYNGEE. V was pared by 0 bases and J by 5 bases, with 7 bases of the junction left unmatched. This CDR3 is built from 16 residues. CDR3 coding DNA: TGTGCCAGCAGCGTAGGAACTAGCGGGATCACGGAGACCCAGTACTTC. Translating it yields CASSVGTSGITETQYF.

The chain employs TRBV15 and TRBJ2-7; 7 bases map to TRBD1. The J call may not be correct, given that the DNA end is closer to TRBJ2-5. CDR1 LNHNV and CDR2 YYDKDF come from the germline V gene (reference sequence). The CDR3 runs to 15 residues. CDR3 region: CATSRDWTGQETQYF. In DNA form, the CDR3 reads TGTGCCACCAGCAGAGATTGGACAGGACAAGAGACCCAGTACTTC.